These 27 T cell receptor beta chains came from one sample sequenced in a study of cytomegalovirus exposure and HLA in healthy donors (dated by TCRdb to 2016 to 2017). The library was built by means of the immunoSEQ multiplex PCR assay. A mixture of 60 forward primers for TCR Vbeta segments and 13 reverse primers for TCR Jbeta segments was used in the multiplex PCR. TCRdb obtained this table from immuneACCESS and retained in-frame rearrangements with V and J assigned. These tables miss some clones; where compared with another copy, unresolved V genes account for less than half of the shortfall, and the remainder is unexplained. In this sample the table shows over 150,000 clones, around 85% of which occur a single time. The ten largest make up approximately 0.85% of the sample. Sequencing was performed on PBMCs. The receptor source for this set is a woman in her twenties or thirties in good health and CMV-seronegative.

This sequence joins TRBV28 and TRBJ1-1; D ambiguous. Germline lookup yields CDR1 MDHEN and CDR2 SYDVKM. This CDR3 is built from 14 residues. V lost 5 bases and J 11 bases, leaving 21 bases between the germline ends. CDR3 residues: CASSNREPVNVAFF. The CDR3 nucleotides read TGTGCCAGCAGTAACCGAGAACCCGTGAACGTGGCTTTCTTT.

The rearrangement uses TRBV2 and TRBJ1-2, with unresolved D. This CDR3 comprises 12 residues. Germline assignment: CDR1 SNHLY and CDR2 FYNNEI. V lost 6 bases and J lost 4, with 9 bases in between. The DNA of the CDR3 is TGTGCCAGCAGGTACAGTGGCTATGGCTACACCTTC. This translates into CASRYSGYGYTF.

This rearrangement joins TRBV6-6 to TRBJ2-2, with a possible D match to TRBD2 (6 bases). The germline V and J ends were trimmed by 2 bases and 4 bases, with 8 bases remaining between them. This CDR3 is built from 14 residues. Germline CDR1 MNHNY, CDR2 SVGAGI (reference sequence). In DNA, the CDR3 is TGTGCCAGCAGTTACCGGGGGTTCACCGGGGAGCTGTTTTTT. Its protein is CASSYRGFTGELFF.

The chain joins TRBV15 to TRBJ2-5; D possibly corresponds to TRBD1 (5 bases). Near its end, the DNA agrees better with TRBJ2-7, so the J call may be wrong. The CDR3 sequence is 13 residues long. Germline V gene data show CDR1 as LNHNV and CDR2 as YYDKDF (reference sequence). For the CDR3, the DNA is TGTGCCACCAGTACTGGACATCGCTACGAGCAGTACTTC. Encoded protein: CATSTGHRYEQYF.

The chain uses TRBV7-6 and TRBJ2-2; 9 nucleotides align to TRBD1. Germline values: CDR1 SGHVS, CDR2 FNYEAQ. The CDR3 spans 15 residues. J lost 6 bases, V lost 5 bases, and 7 bases had no gene match. The CDR3 loop reads CASSIGTGSSGELFF. The CDR3, as DNA: TGTGCCAGCAGCATCGGGACAGGGTCCTCCGGGGAGCTGTTTTTT.

This clone was picked up one time. The rearrangement joins TRBV19 to TRBJ2-1; 11 bases map to TRBD2. CDR3 length: 15 amino acids. Trimming at V came to 5 bases and at J to 4 bases, leaving 4 bases not matched to a gene. CDR1 and CDR2 from the germline V gene are LNHDA and SQIVND (reference sequence). The CDR3 bases are TGTGCCAGTAGTCCCGGGACTAGCGGATACAATGAGCAGTTCTTC. It translates to CASSPGTSGYNEQFF. Supplemented by reference TRBV19 and TRBJ2-1, the full variable domain reads DGGITQSPKYLFRKEGQNVTLSCEQNLNHDAMYWYRQDPGQGLRLIYYSQIVNDFQKGDIAEGYSVSREKKESFPLTVTSAQKNPTAFYLCASSPGTSGYNEQFFGPGTRLTVL.

This chain connects TRBV7-9 to TRBJ2-7; D possibly corresponds to TRBD1 (6 bases). Trimming removed 4 bases from V and 4 bases from J, with 8 bases in between. Per germline, CDR1 SEHNR and CDR2 FQNEAQ (reference sequence). The CDR3 loop spans 12 amino acids. This chain's CDR3 is CASSSTGYEQYF. The CDR3 DNA reads TGTGCCAGCAGCTCCACAGGGTACGAGCAGTACTTC.

The chain carries TRBV7-9 and TRBJ1-2; D remains unclear. CDR1 is SEHNR, CDR2 FQNEAQ, per germline (reference sequence). Trimming took 5 bases from V and 4 from J, leaving 20 bases between them. This CDR3 has 16 residues. The CDR3 region is CASSAGRAPSSYGYTF. In DNA, the CDR3 is TGTGCCAGCAGCGCCGGGAGGGCCCCTTCTTCCTATGGCTACACCTTC.

The J gene is TRBJ2-1, the V gene TRBV15; tentative D call: TRBD1 (5 bases). Trimming took 6 bases from V and 1 from J, leaving 7 bases between them. Looked up from germline, CDR1 is LNHNV and CDR2 is YYDKDF (reference sequence). The CDR3 consists of 13 residues. CDR3: CATRGVSYNEQFF. The CDR3 DNA reads as TGTGCCACCAGAGGGGTTTCCTACAATGAGCAGTTCTTC.

V gene TRBV5-1 combines with J gene TRBJ2-7; D might be TRBD2 (6 bases). The germline CDR1 and CDR2 sequences are SGHRS and YFSETQ. There are 14 residues in the CDR3. The germline V and J ends were trimmed by 4 bases and 5 bases, with 16 bases remaining between them. CDR3 DNA: TGCGCCAGCAGCCCGTCTGGGGGGTCCCACGAGCAGTACTTC. Protein product: CASSPSGGSHEQYF.

This clone was seen a single time. The rearrangement links TRBV30 to TRBJ2-7; 16 nucleotides match TRBD2. The germline V gene encodes CDR1 GTSNPN and CDR2 SVGIG (reference sequence). The J segment lost 7 bases and the V segment lost 6 bases, leaving 12 bases of the junction unmatched. The CDR3 length is 16 residues. CDR3 residues: CACGGTSGRASDEQYF. The CDR3 DNA sequence: TGTGCCTGTGGGGGGACTAGCGGGAGGGCCTCGGATGAGCAGTACTTC. Filled out from reference TRBV30 and TRBJ2-7, the complete variable domain reads SQTIHQWPATLVQPVGSPLSLECTVEGTSNPNLYWYRQAAGRGLQLLFYSVGIGQISSEVPQNLSASRPQDRQFILSSKKLLLSDSGFYLCACGGTSGRASDEQYFGPGTRLTVT.

The J gene is TRBJ2-5, the V gene TRBV9, with 9 bases fitting TRBD1. Germline V lookup: CDR1 SGDLS, CDR2 YYNGEE. The CDR3 contains 14 residues. V gave up 0 bases and J gave up 5 bases; unmatched junction bases: 2. The CDR3: CASSVGGTGETQYF. Here the CDR3 DNA reads TGTGCCAGCAGCGTAGGCGGGACAGGGGAGACCCAGTACTTC.

The chain uses TRBV4-1 and TRBJ2-7; D possibly corresponds to TRBD2 (6 bases). The CDR3 sequence is 16 residues long. The germline V gene encodes CDR1 MGHRA and CDR2 YSYEKL. The V end was cut by 5 bases, the J end by 2 bases, with 19 bases between. CDR3 residues: CASSEGPERATYEQYF. CDR3 nucleotides: TGCGCCAGCAGCGAAGGCCCCGAGCGGGCCACCTACGAGCAGTACTTC.

The chain combines TRBV30 with TRBJ1-5; no definite D call. The germline CDR1 and CDR2 sequences are GTSNPN and SVGIG (reference sequence). The CDR3 contains 12 residues. CDR3 sequence reads: CALEKGNQPQHF. DNA of the CDR3: TGTGCGCTAGAAAAGGGCAATCAGCCCCAGCATTTT.

This clone was observed once. The chain has TRBV7-9 and TRBJ2-5; 12 positions match TRBD2. This CDR3 region has 16 residues. The V segment lost 1 base and the J segment 2 bases; nucleotides outside the gene matches: 2. Looked up from germline, CDR1 is SEHNR and CDR2 is FQNEAQ (reference sequence). In DNA, the CDR3 is TGTGCCAGCAGCTTAGGGACTAGCGGGGTTCAAGAGACCCAGTACTTC. Encoded protein: CASSLGTSGVQETQYF.

The genes are TRBV28 and TRBJ1-2; 10 bases are a match to TRBD1. The CDR3 spans 15 residues. With 5 bases clipped from V and 4 bases from J, the junction kept 7 bases outside the gene matches. Germline lookup yields CDR1 MDHEN and CDR2 SYDVKM. CDR3 region: CASSTSGQGFYGYTF. CDR3 DNA sequence: TGTGCCAGCAGTACATCGGGACAGGGGTTCTATGGCTACACCTTC.

This chain links TRBV6-1 with TRBJ2-7; 10 positions match TRBD1. This CDR3 spans 15 amino acids. The germline CDR1 and CDR2 sequences are MNHNS and SASEGT. The V segment lost 3 bases and the J segment 4 bases; nucleotides outside the gene matches: 6. The CDR3 spells CASSDKTGGAYEQYF. The CDR3 bases are TGTGCCAGCAGTGACAAGACAGGGGGCGCGTACGAGCAGTACTTC.

This chain joins TRBV4-1 and TRBJ2-7; weak D call: TRBD1 (7 bases). This CDR3 is built from 14 residues. V dropped 7 bases and J dropped 5 bases, with 18 bases sitting between them. Looked up from germline, CDR1 is MGHRA and CDR2 is YSYEKL. The CDR3 nucleotides read TGCGCCAGCACCCCTCGGCGGGACAGTAACGAGCAGTACTTC. Its translation is CASTPRRDSNEQYF.

The gene calls are TRBV7-5 and TRBJ2-5; the table names TRBD2, a call not compared with the DNA. TRBV7-5 is a listed pseudogene. This CDR3 is built from 19 residues. The CDR3 DNA reads as TGTGCCAGAAGCTTTCAGACTAGCGGGGGGGCTTGTTATGGAGAGACCCAGTACTTC. The encoded protein is CARSFQTSGGACYGETQYF.

This clone was seen a single time. The V and J genes are TRBV28 and TRBJ2-1, with 10 bases aligning to TRBD1. Unmatched junction bases numbered 8, after V lost 6 bases and J lost 6 bases. Per the germline V gene, CDR1 is MDHEN and CDR2 is SYDVKM. CDR3 length: 15 amino acids. The CDR3 coding sequence is TGTGCCAGCAGGACGGTTGGACAGGGGGGCAATGAGCAGTTCTTC. Translation: CASRTVGQGGNEQFF.

The gene calls are TRBV19 and TRBJ2-3; D not certain. The V end lost 3 bases, the J end lost 4 bases, and 14 bases lay between the germline ends. This CDR3 is 15 amino acids long. Germline lookup yields CDR1 LNHDA and CDR2 SQIVND (reference sequence). The CDR3 spells CASSMSTFNADTQYF. The DNA for the CDR3 is TGTGCCAGTAGTATGAGCACCTTCAACGCAGATACGCAGTATTTT. Based on the CDR3 plus reference TRBV19 and TRBJ2-3, the full variable domain is DGGITQSPKYLFRKEGQNVTLSCEQNLNHDAMYWYRQDPGQGLRLIYYSQIVNDFQKGDIAEGYSVSREKKESFPLTVTSAQKNPTAFYLCASSMSTFNADTQYFGPGTRLTVL.

V usage is TRBV2 and J usage is TRBJ2-3, with D unresolved. Germline CDR1 and CDR2: SNHLY and FYNNEI. The CDR3 extends over 15 amino acids. V lost 8 bases and J lost 1, with 16 bases in between. The DNA of the CDR3 is TGTGCCAGCGGGTCTCTAGACCTAGGCACAGATACGCAGTATTTT. This sequence encodes CASGSLDLGTDTQYF.

The chain uses TRBV28 and TRBJ1-2; D unclear. Germline V CDR1 and CDR2: MDHEN, SYDVKM. This CDR3 has 14 amino acids. Trimming left V 3 bases short and J 2 bases short, with 10 bases between. CDR3 protein: CASSLESLNYGYTF. CDR3 DNA sequence: TGTGCCAGCAGTTTGGAGTCCCTCAACTATGGCTACACCTTC.

The chain couples TRBV14 to TRBJ1-2, with D possibly being TRBD1 (6 bases). V was trimmed by 4 bases and J by 4 bases, leaving 10 bases between them. CDR3 length equals 13 residues. Germline CDR1 SGHDN, CDR2 FVKESK. The CDR3 nucleotides read TGTGCCAGCAGCCTGACAGGACCCTATGGCTACACCTTC. Translated: CASSLTGPYGYTF.

The CDR3 reads CASAPELAPRLFF. In DNA form, the CDR3 reads TGCGCCAGCGCCCCGGAGCTAGCCCCCAGGTTGTTCTTC. J is TRBJ2-1 and V is TRBV10-1, with D possibly matching TRBD2 (5 bases). The CDR3 has 13 residues. Germline-derived CDR1 and CDR2 are WNHNN and SYGVQD (reference sequence). Between the trimmed V and J ends, which lost 8 bases and 15 bases, there was a span of 23 bases.

The chain combines TRBV7-9 with TRBJ2-4; D is uncertain. This CDR3 has 12 residues. V was pared by 3 bases and J by 8 bases, with 8 bases between. The germline gives CDR1 SEHNR, CDR2 FQNEAQ (reference sequence). The CDR3 protein is CASSLEKHIQYF. The DNA for the CDR3 is TGTGCCAGCAGCTTGGAGAAACACATTCAGTACTTC.

This clone was observed a few times. The chain carries TRBV6-5 and TRBJ2-7, with 9 bases fitting TRBD1. CDR3 length: 13 residues. Germline CDR1 reads MNHEY; CDR2 reads SVGAGI. Trimming removed 7 bases from V and 4 bases from J; junction bases left unmatched: 5. The CDR3 region is CASTGQGGYEQYF. The DNA of the CDR3 is TGTGCCAGCACGGGACAGGGTGGTTACGAGCAGTACTTC.